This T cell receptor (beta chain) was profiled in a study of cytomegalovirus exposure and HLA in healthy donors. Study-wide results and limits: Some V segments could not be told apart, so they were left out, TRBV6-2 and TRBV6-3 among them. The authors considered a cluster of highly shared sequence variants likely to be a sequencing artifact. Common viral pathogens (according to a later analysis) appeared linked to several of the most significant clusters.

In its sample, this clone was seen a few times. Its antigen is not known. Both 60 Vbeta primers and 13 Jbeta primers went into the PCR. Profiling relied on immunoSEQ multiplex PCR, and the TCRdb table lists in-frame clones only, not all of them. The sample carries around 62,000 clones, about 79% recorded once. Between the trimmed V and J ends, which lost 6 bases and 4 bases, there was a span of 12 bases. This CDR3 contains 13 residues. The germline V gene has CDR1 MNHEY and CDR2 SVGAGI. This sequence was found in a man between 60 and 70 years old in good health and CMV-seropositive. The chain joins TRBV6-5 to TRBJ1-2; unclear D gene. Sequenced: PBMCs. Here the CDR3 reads CASRLTVGYGYTF. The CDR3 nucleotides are TGTGCCAGCAGACTTACAGTGGGCTATGGCTACACCTTC.